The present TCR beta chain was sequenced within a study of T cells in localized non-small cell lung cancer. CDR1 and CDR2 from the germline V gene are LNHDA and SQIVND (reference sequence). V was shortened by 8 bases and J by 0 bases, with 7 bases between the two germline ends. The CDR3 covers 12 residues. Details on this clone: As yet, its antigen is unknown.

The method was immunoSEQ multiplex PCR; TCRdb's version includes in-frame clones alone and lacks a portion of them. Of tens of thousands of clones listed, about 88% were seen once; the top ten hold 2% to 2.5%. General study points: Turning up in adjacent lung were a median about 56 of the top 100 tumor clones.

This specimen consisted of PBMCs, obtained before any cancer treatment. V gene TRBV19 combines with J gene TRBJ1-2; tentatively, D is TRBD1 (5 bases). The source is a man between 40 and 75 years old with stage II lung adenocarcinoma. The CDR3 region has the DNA TGTGCCAGTGGGACTTCTAACTATGGCTACACCTTC. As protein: CASGTSNYGYTF.